The present T cell receptor beta chain was sequenced within a study of beta chain features in type 1 diabetes. The authors reverse transcribed all of the isolated RNA, so sequencing captured expressed TCRB transcripts. Sequenced by immunoSEQ multiplex PCR; TCRdb stores in-frame clones only, minus some. This repertoire shows roughly 350,000 clones, approximately 11% found once; its top ten account for 0.015%. The collection from each donor was one heparinised blood draw averaging roughly 100 mL. Sorted CD4+ subsets: naive, central memory, regulatory, stem cell-like memory (CD45RO/CCR7/CD25/CD127/CD95/CD27 panel). This CDR3 has 13 residues. V was pared by 6 bases and J by 6 bases, with 6 bases of the junction left unmatched. The germline V gene has CDR1 MNHNS and CDR2 SASEGT.

The chain combines TRBV6-1 with TRBJ2-3; TRBD1 matches 7 bases. The sequenced sample consisted of naive CD4+ T cells from blood. The TCR originated in a woman aged 25 to 39 in good health. CDR3 in DNA: TGTGCCAGCAGAGAGGGGGCCCTGGATACGCAGTATTTT. It yields the protein CASREGALDTQYF.